This is a list of T cell receptor beta chains from one sample in a study of control samples from healthy donors and cancer patients. Generated by immunoSEQ multiplex PCR, the TCRdb table keeps only in-frame clones and is missing some. The sample contains around 120,000 clones, under 95% of which appear only once. Sequencing used PBMCs. Source of these receptors: a man aged 50 or older with head and neck cancer. CDR3s include the opening cysteine and the closing phenylalanine or tryptophan. D genes are given only for firm matches. Not all rows give a size; the values are once, few, many and, for expanded clones, a class.

size	V	J	D	DNA	CDR3
.	TRBV9	TRBJ1-4	.	TGTGCCAGCAGCGCGACAGCAACTAATGAAAAACTGTTTTTT	CASSATATNEKLFF
.	TRBV5-8	TRBJ1-1	TRBD1	TGTGCCAGCAGCTTGGGACAGGGCGCCGGCGTGAACACTGAAGCTTTCTTT	CASSLGQGAGVNTEAFF
.	TRBV18	TRBJ2-3	.	TGTGCCAGCTCACCACAGGGTTCCACAGATACGCAGTATTTT	CASSPQGSTDTQYF
.	TRBV11-2	TRBJ2-1	.	TGTGCCAGCAGCTCCGGGACCTACTACAATGAGCAGTTCTTC	CASSSGTYYNEQFF
once	TRBV18	TRBJ1-2	TRBD1	TGTGCCAGCTCTCCCGGACAGGGGAATGGCTACACCTTC	CASSPGQGNGYTF
.	TRBV7-8	TRBJ1-4	.	TGTGCCAGCAGCTCCAACAGGGCAACTAATGAAAAACTGTTTTTT	CASSSNRATNEKLFF
.	TRBV7-2	TRBJ1-5	.	TGTGCCAGCAGCTTAGACGGGCAGGGTTTTCAGCCCCAGCATTTT	CASSLDGQGFQPQHF
.	TRBV9	TRBJ2-7	TRBD1	TGTGCCAGCAGCGTAGGGTTAATGGGACAGGGGGTCTACGAGCAGTACTTC	CASSVGLMGQGVYEQYF
.	TRBV19	TRBJ1-2	TRBD1	TGTGCCAGTAGTCGAGCCGGGACAGGGCCTGGCTACACCTTC	CASSRAGTGPGYTF
.	TRBV5-1	TRBJ1-2	TRBD1	TGCGCCAGCAGTCGACAGGGTTATGGCTACACCTTC	CASSRQGYGYTF
.	TRBV14	TRBJ2-7	.	TGTGCCAGCAGCCAAGTTCTCTCCTACGAGCAGTACTTC	CASSQVLSYEQYF
.	TRBV19	TRBJ2-2	TRBD2	TGTGCCAGTAGTATATGGGGGGGGAACACCGGGGAGCTGTTTTTT	CASSIWGGNTGELFF
.	TRBV7-2	TRBJ1-6	.	TGTGCCAGCAGCCGCGACATATTTAATTCACCCCTCCACTTT	CASSRDIFNSPLHF
.	TRBV24-1	TRBJ2-3	.	TGTGCCACCAGTGATATTACTAGGGGAACTAGCACAGATACGCAGTATTTT	CATSDITRGTSTDTQYF
.	TRBV7-2	TRBJ2-5	TRBD1	TGTGCCAGCAGCCCGGACAGGCTAGAGACCCAGTACTTC	CASSPDRLETQYF
once	TRBV5-1	TRBJ2-7	.	TGCGCCAGCAGCCCCGACTTCTACGAGCAGTACTTC	CASSPDFYEQYF
.	TRBV4-2	TRBJ1-1	.	TGTGCCAGCAGCAAGGGACAAGGGACGAACACTGAAGCTTTCTTT	CASSKGQGTNTEAFF
.	TRBV5-1	TRBJ2-3	.	TGCGCCAGCAGCTTCGGGGCAGATACGCAGTATTTT	CASSFGADTQYF
.	TRBV4-1	TRBJ1-4	.	TGCGCCAGCAGCCAAGATCGATACCGTGCAACTAATGAAAAACTGTTTTTT	CASSQDRYRATNEKLFF
.	TRBV6-5	TRBJ1-4	.	TGTGCCAGCAGACCCTCTTCCCAAGAAAAACTGTTTTTT	CASRPSSQEKLFF
.	TRBV20-1	TRBJ2-7	TRBD2	TGCAGTGCTAGTGCTAGCGGGGGTACCTACGAGCAGTACTTC	CSASASGGTYEQYF
.	TRBV9	TRBJ2-3	TRBD1	TGTGCCAGCAGCCCGTTGGGGACAGCTAGCACAGATACGCAGTATTTT	CASSPLGTASTDTQYF
.	TRBV5-1	TRBJ1-1	.	TGCGCCAGCAGCTTGGGGGGAACGGCCGGACGGCGAAACACTGAAGCTTTCTTT	CASSLGGTAGRRNTEAFF
once	TRBV6-6	TRBJ2-7	TRBD2	TGTGCCAGCAGCCCCCCGGGGGGGTACGAGCAGTACTTC	CASSPPGGYEQYF
.	TRBV11-2	TRBJ2-3	.	TGTGCCAGCAGCCCACCTTCTAGGAGGGATACGCAGTATTTT	CASSPPSRRDTQYF
.	TRBV30	TRBJ2-7	.	TGTGCCTGGAGTTCGATCGGACAGATCTACGAGCAGTACTTC	CAWSSIGQIYEQYF
.	TRBV5-4	TRBJ2-1	.	TGTGCCAGCACCCGGCGGGCTAACTACAATGAGCAGTTCTTC	CASTRRANYNEQFF
.	TRBV5-3	TRBJ1-2	TRBD1	TGTGCCAGAAGCTCCCCGGGACAGGGAGAGAGCTACACCTTC	CARSSPGQGESYTF
.	TRBV10-2	TRBJ2-1	TRBD2	TGCGCCAGCAGGATAGCGGGGGGCCTTAATGAGCAGTTCTTC	CASRIAGGLNEQFF
.	TRBV3-1/TRBV3-2	TRBJ2-5	.	TGTGCCAGCAGCCGACGGGAGACCCAGTACTTC	CASSRRETQYF
.	TRBV14	TRBJ1-1	.	TGTGCCAGCAGCCAAGAAGCGAACACTGAAGCTTTCTTT	CASSQEANTEAFF
.	TRBV4-2	TRBJ2-4	.	TGTGCCAGCAGCCAAGAAACAGGTTTGGCCAAAAACATTCAGTACTTC	CASSQETGLAKNIQYF
.	TRBV24-1	TRBJ2-2	.	TGTGCCACAGGACGCGGGGCGACCGGGGAGCTGTTTTTT	CATGRGATGELFF
.	TRBV28	TRBJ2-1	.	TGTGCCAGACCTAACTCAGGCTTCAGGGACTACAATGAGCAGTTCTTC	CARPNSGFRDYNEQFF
.	TRBV30	TRBJ1-6	.	TGTGCCTGGACGGTGGGGTTCGGATCACCCCTCCACTTT	CAWTVGFGSPLHF
once	TRBV2	TRBJ1-5	TRBD1	TGTGCCAGCAGCAAATCTCAGGGGGGAATCAATCAGCCCCAGCATTTT	CASSKSQGGINQPQHF
.	TRBV27	TRBJ2-3	.	TGTGCCAGCAGTTTAAGTCTGGACGATACGCAGTATTTT	CASSLSLDDTQYF
.	TRBV6-2/TRBV6-3	TRBJ2-4	TRBD1	TGTGCCAGCAGTCGACGGGGGACAGGGGTTCGAAACATTCAGTACTTC	CASSRRGTGVRNIQYF
.	TRBV18	TRBJ2-6	TRBD2	TGTGCCAGCTCACCAAGGCTAGGACTAGTCTTCTCTGGGGCCAACGTCCTGACTTTC	CASSPRLGLVFSGANVLTF
once	TRBV27	TRBJ1-4	.	TGTGCCAGCAGTTGGACCCCTAGGACGGTTGAAAAACTGTTTTTT	CASSWTPRTVEKLFF
.	TRBV6-6	TRBJ1-2	.	TGTGCCAGCAGTTACACGGCCGACTATGGCTACACCTTC	CASSYTADYGYTF
.	TRBV6-5	TRBJ1-6	TRBD1	TGTGCCAGCAGTTTCGACAGGGGCATTGGTAATTCACCCCTCCACTTT	CASSFDRGIGNSPLHF
.	TRBV9	TRBJ1-6	.	TGTGCCAGCAGCGGGGGCACCCCCAGTAGCTCCTATAATTCACCCCTCCACTTT	CASSGGTPSSSYNSPLHF
few	TRBV2	TRBJ1-5	.	TGTGCCAGCAGTCGTCTAAATAGCAATCAGCCCCAGCATTTT	CASSRLNSNQPQHF
.	TRBV7-8	TRBJ2-5	.	TGTGCCAGCAGCCGAGTGGGGGGAATTCAAGAGACCCAGTACTTC	CASSRVGGIQETQYF
once	TRBV27	TRBJ1-6	.	TGTGCCAGCAGTTTATGGGGGGCATCCTATAATTCACCCCTCCACTTT	CASSLWGASYNSPLHF
.	TRBV3-1/TRBV3-2	TRBJ2-3	TRBD2	TGTGCCAGCAGCCAGCCACTAGCGGGGGGCGGGGGTACGCAGTATTTT	CASSQPLAGGGGTQYF
.	TRBV19	TRBJ2-3	.	TGTGCCAGTAGTATACCCCGGGCGTTAGGAACAGATACGCAGTATTTT	CASSIPRALGTDTQYF